A single sample is the source of the 20 T cell receptor beta chains below, sequenced in a study of blood T cell repertoires in COVID-19. The assay was immunoSEQ multiplex PCR, and TCRdb's table has in-frame clones only and misses some. The table records 200,000 to 250,000 clones, 75% to 90% of them present only once. The sequenced sample consisted of PBMCs or T cells enriched from blood (not recorded which). The receptors originated from a man aged 35 to 55 who had recovered from COVID-19.

The chain recombines TRBV6-5 with TRBJ1-3; 7 bases map to TRBD1. This CDR3 is 14 amino acids long. V gave up 8 bases and J gave up 0 bases; unmatched junction bases: 4. Looked up from germline, CDR1 is MNHEY and CDR2 is SVGAGI. The CDR3 DNA reads TGTGCCAGCGGGACAGCCTTCTCTGGAAACACCATATATTTT. Amino acid sequence: CASGTAFSGNTIYF.

The chain combines TRBV7-8 with TRBJ2-7; D might be TRBD2 (7 bases). The germline V gene encodes CDR1 SGHVS and CDR2 FQNEAQ. V was pared by 8 bases and J by 0 bases, with 11 bases between. CDR3 length: 13 amino acids. In DNA, the CDR3 is TGTGCCAGCTCCGGGGGGCTCTCCTACGAGCAGTACTTC. The encoded protein is CASSGGLSYEQYF.

The chain employs TRBV15 and TRBJ1-5; the D is unclear. The CDR3 is 13 residues long. Trimming stripped 0 bases from V and 6 bases from J, with 6 bases between. The V gene's germline CDR1 is LNHNV and CDR2 YYDKDF (reference sequence). The CDR3 protein is CATSRDFLQPQHF. The CDR3 region has the DNA TGTGCCACCAGCAGAGATTTTCTTCAGCCCCAGCATTTT.

The CDR3 loop is CAISSRDRATEAFF. The CDR3 nucleotides are TGTGCCATCAGTTCTCGGGACAGGGCCACTGAAGCTTTCTTT. V usage is TRBV10-3 and J usage is TRBJ1-1; 9 nucleotides match TRBD1. V gave up 5 bases and J gave up 4 bases; unmatched junction bases: 5. This CDR3 region has 14 residues. The germline gives CDR1 ENHRY, CDR2 SYGVKD.

The CDR3: CASSQMVGSYGYTF. The CDR3 DNA reads as TGTGCCAGTAGTCAGATGGTGGGCTCCTATGGCTACACCTTC. This chain uses TRBV19 with TRBJ1-2; the D is unclear. The CDR3 spans 14 residues. With 5 bases removed from V and 4 bases from J, the gap between germline ends came to 14 bases. Germline CDR1 is LNHDA and CDR2 is SQIVND (reference sequence).

This clone occurred once. The genes are TRBV4-1 and TRBJ2-7, with no clear D. V lost 3 bases and J 0 bases, leaving 9 bases between the germline ends. The CDR3 totals 14 residues. Germline V gene lookup returns CDR1 MGHRA and CDR2 YSYEKL. In nucleotides, the CDR3 is TGCGCCAGCAGCCACGTTCTTAGCTCCTACGAGCAGTACTTC. Protein: CASSHVLSSYEQYF.

The chain uses TRBV11-2 and TRBJ1-4, with D hard to call. Trimming removed 1 base from V and 10 bases from J, with 4 bases in between. CDR3 size: 11 residues. Looked up from germline, CDR1 is SGHAT and CDR2 is FQNNGV. The CDR3 DNA follows: TGTGCCAGCAGCTTAGGCAGAAAACTGTTTTTT. Amino acids: CASSLGRKLFF. The full variable domain, rest sourced from reference TRBV11-2 and TRBJ1-4, is EAGVAQSPRYKIIEKRQSVAFWCNPISGHATLYWYQQILGQGPKLLIQFQNNGVVDDSQLPKDRFSAERLKGVDSTLKIQPAKLEDSAVYLCASSLGRKLFFGSGTQLSVL.

The chain employs TRBV4-1 and TRBJ1-2, with a tentative D call TRBD1 (6 bases). Germline CDR1 and CDR2: MGHRA and YSYEKL. The CDR3 is 14 residues long. The V and J ends lost 4 bases and 4 bases respectively, with 13 bases between them. The CDR3 DNA reads TGCGCCAGCAGCCCAACACAGGGTTTCTATGGCTACACCTTC. As protein: CASSPTQGFYGYTF.

This chain joins TRBV9 and TRBJ2-7, with 8 bases matching TRBD1. The CDR3 covers 15 residues. The junction had 12 bases not matched to a gene; V was cut back by 4 bases and J by 6 bases. Per the germline V gene, CDR1 is SGDLS and CDR2 is YYNGEE. The CDR3 reads CASSRVGQDGVEQYF. CDR3 nucleotide sequence: TGTGCCAGCAGCCGCGTGGGACAGGATGGAGTCGAGCAGTACTTC.

The count of this clone is one. The chain is built from TRBV27 and TRBJ1-2, with TRBD1 as a possible D gene (6 bases). Trimming left V 9 bases short and J 7 bases short, with 12 bases between. The CDR3 consists of 11 residues. Germline CDR1 and CDR2: MNHEY and SMNVEV (reference sequence). The CDR3 loop is CARWGGPGYTF. The CDR3 nucleotides are TGTGCCAGATGGGGGGGGCCTGGCTACACCTTC.

V and J are TRBV7-6 and TRBJ2-3; no clear D gene. CDR1 SGHVS and CDR2 FNYEAQ come from the germline V gene. The ends were cut back, 1 base at V and 2 bases at J, with 7 bases in the middle. The CDR3 consists of 14 residues. CDR3 loop: CASSLVGSTDTQYF. The CDR3 bases are TGTGCCAGCAGCTTAGTCGGGTCCACAGATACGCAGTATTTT.

The V and J genes are TRBV19 and TRBJ2-1; no definite D call. Trimming pared 11 bases from V and 3 bases from J, leaving 23 bases between. CDR1 LNHDA and CDR2 SQIVND come from the germline V gene (reference sequence). The CDR3 has 16 residues. CDR3 coding DNA: TGTGCCTCTAGTGCGGTAGAAACGGTTCTCTACAATGAGCAGTTCTTC. This codes for CASSAVETVLYNEQFF.

The genes are TRBV30 and TRBJ2-1; 10 nucleotides align to TRBD2. Trimming at V came to 3 bases and at J to 4 bases, leaving 6 bases not matched to a gene. The CDR3 totals 15 residues. Germline CDR1 reads GTSNPN; CDR2 reads SVGIG (reference sequence). The CDR3 is CAWRSGTSVYNEQFF. The CDR3 bases are TGTGCCTGGAGATCCGGGACTAGCGTTTACAATGAGCAGTTCTTC.

V gene TRBV6-5 combines with J gene TRBJ1-6; no firm D call. CDR1 is MNHEY and CDR2 is SVGAGI in the germline V gene. Trimming pared 5 bases from V and 12 bases from J, leaving 14 bases between. The CDR3 extends over 13 amino acids. This CDR3 reads CASSSSSFVPLHF. The CDR3 DNA follows: TGTGCCAGCAGTAGCTCCTCCTTTGTACCCCTCCACTTT.

The chain uses TRBV15 and TRBJ2-1, with TRBD1 matching over 7 bases. V trimming: 5 bases; J trimming: 10 bases; junction bases outside the gene matches: 8. The CDR3 has 13 amino acids. The germline V gene has CDR1 LNHNV and CDR2 YYDKDF (reference sequence). CDR3 sequence (DNA): TGTGCCACCAGCCGAAACCTGGACAGGGAGCAGTTCTTC. This translates into CATSRNLDREQFF.

The rearrangement joins TRBV18 to TRBJ2-6; 8 bases match TRBD2. Germline trimming cut 2 bases from V and 0 bases from J; bases unmatched to any gene: 9. This CDR3 comprises 19 residues. The germline V gene has CDR1 KGHSH and CDR2 LQKENI. The CDR3 is CASSPYARGGSSGANVLTF. The CDR3 DNA is TGTGCCAGCTCACCATACGCACGCGGGGGGAGCTCTGGGGCCAACGTCCTGACTTTC.

The chain joins TRBV18 to TRBJ1-5, with D possibly being TRBD1 (5 bases). The CDR3 runs to 15 residues. Germline V CDR1 and CDR2: KGHSH, LQKENI. V gave up 0 bases and J gave up 7 bases, with 13 bases separating them. CDR3 bases: TGTGCCAGCTCACCACCGATGGTGCAGGGCCAGCCCCAGCATTTT. Residues: CASSPPMVQGQPQHF.

V gene TRBV4-2 combines with J gene TRBJ2-1; no firm D call. Trimming removed 0 bases from V and 6 bases from J, with 15 bases in between. Germline assignment: CDR1 LGHNA and CDR2 YNFKEQ. This CDR3 region has 16 residues. CDR3 sequence (DNA): TGTGCCAGCAGCCAAGAGGCTCGCTTGTTGGTCAATGAGCAGTTCTTC. Its translation: CASSQEARLLVNEQFF.

This clone was observed a single time. CDR3 in DNA: TGTGCCAGCTCAAGGGCACAGGGAAAAGATACGCAGTATTTT. This translates into CASSRAQGKDTQYF. The chain links TRBV18 to TRBJ2-3, with a possible D match to TRBD1 (6 bases). The CDR3 consists of 14 residues. V was trimmed by 5 bases and J by 5 bases, leaving 14 bases between them. Germline V gives CDR1 KGHSH, CDR2 LQKENI.

The chain recombines TRBV6-5 with TRBJ1-6; tentatively, D is TRBD1 (5 bases). V lost 2 bases and J 7 bases, leaving 12 bases between the germline ends. Germline CDR1 reads MNHEY; CDR2 reads SVGAGI. This CDR3 has 15 amino acids. This chain's CDR3 is CASSYGAGKNSPLHF. The CDR3 DNA follows: TGTGCCAGCAGTTACGGGGCAGGGAAAAATTCACCCCTCCACTTT.